A selection of T cell receptor beta chains follows, all from one sample in a study of CD8+ T cells in alopecia areata. Repertoires were generated with immunoSEQ multiplex PCR, while TCRdb's copy carries only in-frame clones and drops some. The table includes 190,000 or so clones, roughly 53% detected once. This specimen consisted of CD8+ T cells sorted from blood, obtained at week 24, from a patient treated with tofacitinib. These receptors all stem from a human donor with alopecia areata. Each CDR3 is given with its conserved first and last residue. A D gene is named only where the DNA matches it firmly. Only some rows state a clone size, as once, few, many or a class for expanded clones.

cdr3_aa cdr3_nt clone_size j_call v_call d_call
CASSILGHSGYNEQFF TGTGCCAGCAGCATATTGGGACACTCGGGATACAATGAGCAGTTCTTC . TRBJ2-1 TRBV7-2 .
CASTHSGGYTF TGTGCCAGCACACATTCAGGTGGCTACACCTTC . TRBJ1-2 TRBV25-1 .
CASRSGTYEQYF TGTGCCAGCAGGTCCGGGACCTACGAGCAGTACTTC . TRBJ2-7 TRBV27 .
CASSQDGSGSYEQYF TGCGCCAGCAGCCAAGATGGTTCAGGGTCCTACGAGCAGTACTTC . TRBJ2-7 TRBV4-1 .
CASSPEAYGDWNYGYTF TGTGCCAGCAGCCCTGAGGCTTACGGGGACTGGAACTATGGCTACACCTTC . TRBJ1-2 TRBV5-8 .
CASSIGTSTFGNEQFF TGTGCCAGTAGTATCGGGACTAGCACATTCGGCAATGAGCAGTTCTTC few TRBJ2-1 TRBV19 TRBD2
CATSTGGGDTQYF TGTGCCACCAGCACGGGGGGGGGAGATACGCAGTATTTT . TRBJ2-3 TRBV15 TRBD2
CASSIAQGEPEGSPLHF TGTGCCAGCAGCATAGCCCAGGGAGAGCCCGAGGGTTCACCCCTCCACTTT . TRBJ1-6 TRBV7-9 .
CSVEDLGQGLDTQYF TGCAGCGTTGAAGATTTGGGACAGGGTTTAGATACGCAGTATTTT . TRBJ2-3 TRBV29-1 TRBD1
CAWSGTGANSPLHF TGTGCCTGGAGTGGCACAGGGGCCAATTCACCCCTCCACTTT . TRBJ1-6 TRBV30 TRBD1
CASSPTGSNQPQHF TGTGCCAGCAGCCCTACAGGGTCCAATCAGCCCCAGCATTTT . TRBJ1-5 TRBV25-1 .
CASSPDRGGYTF TGTGCCAGCTCACCCGACAGGGGCGGCTACACCTTC . TRBJ1-2 TRBV18 TRBD1
CASSYQGDEAFF TGTGCCAGCAGTTACCAGGGAGATGAAGCTTTCTTT . TRBJ1-1 TRBV6-5 .
CAWSPGTGQETQYF TGTGCCTGGAGTCCCGGGACAGGTCAAGAGACCCAGTACTTC few TRBJ2-5 TRBV30 TRBD1
CASSIGDGYGYTF TGTGCCAGTAGTATAGGGGATGGCTATGGCTACACCTTC . TRBJ1-2 TRBV19 .